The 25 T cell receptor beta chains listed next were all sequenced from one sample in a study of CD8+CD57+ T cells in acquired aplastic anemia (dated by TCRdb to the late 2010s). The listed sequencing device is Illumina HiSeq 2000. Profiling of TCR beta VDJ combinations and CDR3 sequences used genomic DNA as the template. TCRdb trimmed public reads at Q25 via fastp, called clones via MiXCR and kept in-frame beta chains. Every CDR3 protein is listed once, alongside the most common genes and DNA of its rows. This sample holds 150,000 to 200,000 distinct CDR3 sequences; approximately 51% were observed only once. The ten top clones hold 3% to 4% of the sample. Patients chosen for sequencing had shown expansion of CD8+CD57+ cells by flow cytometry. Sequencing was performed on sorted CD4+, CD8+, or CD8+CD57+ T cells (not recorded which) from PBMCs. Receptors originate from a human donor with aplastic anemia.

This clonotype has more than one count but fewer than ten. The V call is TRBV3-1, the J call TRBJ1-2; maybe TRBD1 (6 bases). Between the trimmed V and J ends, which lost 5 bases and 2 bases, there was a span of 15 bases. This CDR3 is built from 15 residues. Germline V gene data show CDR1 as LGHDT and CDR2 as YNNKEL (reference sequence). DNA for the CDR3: TGTGCCAGCAGCTCTATACCTACAGGGAACTATGGCTACACCTTC. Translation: CASSSIPTGNYGYTF.

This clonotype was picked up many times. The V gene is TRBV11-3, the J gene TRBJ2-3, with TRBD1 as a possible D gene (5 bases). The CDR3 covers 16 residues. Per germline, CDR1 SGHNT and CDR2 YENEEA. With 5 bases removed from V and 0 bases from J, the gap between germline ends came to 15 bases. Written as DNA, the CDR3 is TGTGCCAGCAGCCAAAATACCAGGGCCAGCACAGATACGCAGTATTTT. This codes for CASSQNTRASTDTQYF.

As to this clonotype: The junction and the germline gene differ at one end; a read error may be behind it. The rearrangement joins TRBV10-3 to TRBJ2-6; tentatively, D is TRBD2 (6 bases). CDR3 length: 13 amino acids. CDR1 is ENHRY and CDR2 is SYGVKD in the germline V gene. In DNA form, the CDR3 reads TGTACCATCAGTGCTCGGGGACTCCTCAACCTGACTTTC. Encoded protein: CTISARGLLNLTF.

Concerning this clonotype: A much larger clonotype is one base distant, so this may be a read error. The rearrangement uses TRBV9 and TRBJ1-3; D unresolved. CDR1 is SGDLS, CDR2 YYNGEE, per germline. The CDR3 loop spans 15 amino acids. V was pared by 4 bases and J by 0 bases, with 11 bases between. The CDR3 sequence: CASSSHIDSGNTIYF. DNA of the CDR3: TGTGCCAGCAGCTCTCATATCGACTCTGGAAACACCATATATTTT.

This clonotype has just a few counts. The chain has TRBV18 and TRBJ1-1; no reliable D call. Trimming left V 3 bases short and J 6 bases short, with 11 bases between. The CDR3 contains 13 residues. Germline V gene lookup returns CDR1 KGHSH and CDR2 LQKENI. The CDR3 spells CASSPSERAEAFF. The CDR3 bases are TGTGCCAGCTCACCTTCGGAAAGGGCTGAAGCTTTCTTT.

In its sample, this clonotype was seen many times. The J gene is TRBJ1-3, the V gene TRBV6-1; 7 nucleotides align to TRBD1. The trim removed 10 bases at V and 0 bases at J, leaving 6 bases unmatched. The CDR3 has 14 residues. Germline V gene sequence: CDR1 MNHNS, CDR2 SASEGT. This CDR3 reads CATVGTASGNTIYF. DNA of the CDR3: TGTGCCACCGTCGGGACAGCCTCTGGAAACACCATATATTTT.

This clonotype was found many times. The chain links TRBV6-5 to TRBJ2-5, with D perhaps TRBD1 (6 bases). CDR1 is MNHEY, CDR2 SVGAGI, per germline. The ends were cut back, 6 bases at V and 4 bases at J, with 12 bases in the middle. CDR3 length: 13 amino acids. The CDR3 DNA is TGTGCCAGCAGAACTACAGGGAGAGAGACCCAGTACTTC. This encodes CASRTTGRETQYF.

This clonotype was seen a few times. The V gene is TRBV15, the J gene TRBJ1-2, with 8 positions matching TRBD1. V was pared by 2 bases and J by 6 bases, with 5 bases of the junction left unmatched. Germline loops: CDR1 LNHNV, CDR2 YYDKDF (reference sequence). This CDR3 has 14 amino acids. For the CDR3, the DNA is TGTGCCACCAGCAGATCCCCGACAGGGGATGGCTACACCTTC. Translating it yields CATSRSPTGDGYTF.

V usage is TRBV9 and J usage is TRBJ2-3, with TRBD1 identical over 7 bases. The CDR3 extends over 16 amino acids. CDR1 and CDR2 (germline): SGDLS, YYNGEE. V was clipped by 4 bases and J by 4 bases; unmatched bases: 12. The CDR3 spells CASSTSGTVWADTQYF. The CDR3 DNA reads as TGTGCCAGCAGCACCTCAGGGACAGTGTGGGCAGATACGCAGTATTTT.

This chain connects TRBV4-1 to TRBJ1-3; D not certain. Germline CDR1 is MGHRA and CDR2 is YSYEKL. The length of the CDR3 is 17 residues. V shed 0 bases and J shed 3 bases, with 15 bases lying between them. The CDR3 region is CASSQDEGFVYGNTIYF. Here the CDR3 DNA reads TGCGCCAGCAGCCAAGATGAGGGTTTTGTTTATGGAAACACCATATATTTT.

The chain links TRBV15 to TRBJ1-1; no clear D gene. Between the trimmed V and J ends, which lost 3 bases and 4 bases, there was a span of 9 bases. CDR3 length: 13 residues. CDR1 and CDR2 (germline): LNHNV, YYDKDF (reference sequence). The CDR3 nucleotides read TGTGCCACCAGCAGTCAGGCGAGCACTGAAGCTTTCTTT. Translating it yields CATSSQASTEAFF.

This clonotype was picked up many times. Here the CDR3 reads CSARDTGNNYGYTF. The CDR3 DNA reads TGCAGTGCTAGAGATACAGGGAATAACTATGGCTACACCTTC. V gene TRBV20-1 combines with J gene TRBJ1-2, with D possibly matching TRBD1 (6 bases). There are 14 residues in the CDR3. Germline V lookup: CDR1 DFQATT, CDR2 SNEGSKA (reference sequence). Trimming took 0 bases from V and 1 from J, leaving 9 bases between them.

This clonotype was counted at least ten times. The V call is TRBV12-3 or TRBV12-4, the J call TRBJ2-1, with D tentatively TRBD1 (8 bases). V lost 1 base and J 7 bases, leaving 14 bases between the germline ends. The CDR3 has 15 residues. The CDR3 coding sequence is TGTGCCAGCAGTTTAGTTGGACAGGGAGGGAATGAGCAGTTCTTC. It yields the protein CASSLVGQGGNEQFF.

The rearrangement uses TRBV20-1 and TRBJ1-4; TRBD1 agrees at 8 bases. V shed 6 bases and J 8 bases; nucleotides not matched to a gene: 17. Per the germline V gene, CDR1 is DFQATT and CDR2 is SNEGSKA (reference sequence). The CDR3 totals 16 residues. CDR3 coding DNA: TGCAGTGCCTTCGACACTAACAGGGGGGTTGCGGAAAAACTGTTTTTT. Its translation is CSAFDTNRGVAEKLFF.

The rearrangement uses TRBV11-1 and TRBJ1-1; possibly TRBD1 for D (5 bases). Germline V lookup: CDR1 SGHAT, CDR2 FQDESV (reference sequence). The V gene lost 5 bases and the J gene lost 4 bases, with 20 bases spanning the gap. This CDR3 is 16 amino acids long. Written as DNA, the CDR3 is TGTGCCAGCAGCCAGAGGTCGGGGGTGGTAGGCACTGAAGCTTTCTTT. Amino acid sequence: CASSQRSGVVGTEAFF.

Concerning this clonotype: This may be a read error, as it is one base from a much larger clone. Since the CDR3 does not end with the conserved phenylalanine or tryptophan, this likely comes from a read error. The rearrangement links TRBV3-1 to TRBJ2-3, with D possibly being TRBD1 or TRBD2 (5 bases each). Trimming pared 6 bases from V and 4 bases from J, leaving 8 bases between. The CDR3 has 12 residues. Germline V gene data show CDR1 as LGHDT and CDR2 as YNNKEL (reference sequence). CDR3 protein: CASRGTADTQYS. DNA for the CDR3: TGTGCCAGCAGAGGGACGGCAGATACGCAGTATTCT.

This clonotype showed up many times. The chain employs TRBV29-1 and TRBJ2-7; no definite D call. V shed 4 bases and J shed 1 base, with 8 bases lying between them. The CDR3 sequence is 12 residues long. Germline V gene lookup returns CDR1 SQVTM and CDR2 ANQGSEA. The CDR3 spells CSVVPNSYEQYF. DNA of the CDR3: TGCAGCGTTGTCCCCAATTCCTACGAGCAGTACTTC.

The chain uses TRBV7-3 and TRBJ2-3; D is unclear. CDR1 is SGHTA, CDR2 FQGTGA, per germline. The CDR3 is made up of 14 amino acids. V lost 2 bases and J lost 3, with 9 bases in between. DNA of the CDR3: TGTGCCAGCAGCTTAGGTTTTGGGACAGATACGCAGTATTTT. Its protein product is CASSLGFGTDTQYF.

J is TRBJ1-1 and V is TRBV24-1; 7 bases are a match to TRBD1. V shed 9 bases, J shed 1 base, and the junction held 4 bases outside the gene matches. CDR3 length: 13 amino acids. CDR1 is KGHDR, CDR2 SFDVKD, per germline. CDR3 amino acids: CATRDSKNTEAFF. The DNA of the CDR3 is TGTGCCACCCGGGACAGCAAGAACACTGAAGCTTTCTTT.

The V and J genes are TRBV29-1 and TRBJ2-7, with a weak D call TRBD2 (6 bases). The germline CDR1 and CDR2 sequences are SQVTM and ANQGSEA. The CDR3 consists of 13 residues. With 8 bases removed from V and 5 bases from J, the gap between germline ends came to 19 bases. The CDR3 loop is CSSPLGTENEQYF. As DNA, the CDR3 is TGCAGCTCACCACTAGGGACTGAGAACGAGCAGTACTTC.

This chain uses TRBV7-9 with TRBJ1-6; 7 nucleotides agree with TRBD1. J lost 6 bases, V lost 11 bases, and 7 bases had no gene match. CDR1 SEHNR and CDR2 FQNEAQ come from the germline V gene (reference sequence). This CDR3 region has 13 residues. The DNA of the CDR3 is TGTGCCTGGACTCGGGACAGTAATTCACCCCTCCACTTT. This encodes CAWTRDSNSPLHF.

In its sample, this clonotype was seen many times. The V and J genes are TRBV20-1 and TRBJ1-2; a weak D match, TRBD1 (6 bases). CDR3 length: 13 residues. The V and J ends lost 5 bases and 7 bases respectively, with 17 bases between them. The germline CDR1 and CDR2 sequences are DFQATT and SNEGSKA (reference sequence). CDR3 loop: CSAPTTGWGGYTF. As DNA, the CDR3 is TGCAGTGCTCCAACCACAGGGTGGGGTGGCTACACCTTC.

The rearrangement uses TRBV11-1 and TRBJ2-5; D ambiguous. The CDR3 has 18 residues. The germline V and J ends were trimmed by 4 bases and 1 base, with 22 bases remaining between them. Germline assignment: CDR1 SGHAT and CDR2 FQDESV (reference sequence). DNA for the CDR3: TGTGCCAGCAGCTACCTCGCTGGTACCCGATACTTCCAAGAGACCCAGTACTTC. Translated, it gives CASSYLAGTRYFQETQYF.

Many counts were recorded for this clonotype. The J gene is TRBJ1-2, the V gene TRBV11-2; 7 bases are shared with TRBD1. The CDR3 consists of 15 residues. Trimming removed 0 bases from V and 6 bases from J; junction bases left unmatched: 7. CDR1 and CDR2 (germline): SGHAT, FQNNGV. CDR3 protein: CASSLEGRGGHGYTF. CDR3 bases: TGTGCCAGCAGCTTAGAGGGCAGGGGGGGTCATGGCTACACCTTC.

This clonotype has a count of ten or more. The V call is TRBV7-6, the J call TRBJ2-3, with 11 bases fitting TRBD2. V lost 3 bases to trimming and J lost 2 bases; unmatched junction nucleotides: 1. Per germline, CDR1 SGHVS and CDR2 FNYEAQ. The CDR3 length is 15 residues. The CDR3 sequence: CASSLGLAATDTQYF. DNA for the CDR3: TGTGCCAGCAGCTTGGGACTAGCGGCCACAGATACGCAGTATTTT.